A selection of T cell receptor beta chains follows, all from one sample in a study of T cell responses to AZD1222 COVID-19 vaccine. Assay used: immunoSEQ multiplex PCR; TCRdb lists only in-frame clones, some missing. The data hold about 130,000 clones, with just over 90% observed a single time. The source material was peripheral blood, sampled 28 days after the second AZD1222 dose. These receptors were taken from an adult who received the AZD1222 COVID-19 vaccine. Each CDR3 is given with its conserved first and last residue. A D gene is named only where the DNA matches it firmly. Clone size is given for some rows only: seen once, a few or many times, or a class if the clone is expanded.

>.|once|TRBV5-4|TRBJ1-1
TGTGCCAGCAGCTTGGACAGCGCTGAAGCTTTCTTT
CASSLDSAEAFF
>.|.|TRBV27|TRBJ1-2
TGTGCCAGCAGTTTATCTGGGAACTATGGCTACACCTTC
CASSLSGNYGYTF
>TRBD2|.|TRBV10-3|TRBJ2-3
TGTGCCATCAGTGCAAAACTAGCGGGAGTCACAGATACGCAGTATTTT
CAISAKLAGVTDTQYF
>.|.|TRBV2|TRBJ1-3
TGTGCCAGCAGGCTTACGACAGGTCCTGGAAACACCATATATTTT
CASRLTTGPGNTIYF
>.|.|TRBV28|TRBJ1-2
TGTGCCAGCAGTCGTACAGGGTCTGGCTACACCTTC
CASSRTGSGYTF
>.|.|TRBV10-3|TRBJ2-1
TGTGCCACCACTGTTGGTCTGGATGAGCAGTTCTTC
CATTVGLDEQFF
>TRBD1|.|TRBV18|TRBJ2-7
TGTGCCAGCTCACCCGGGACAGTAAACTACGAGCAGTACTTC
CASSPGTVNYEQYF
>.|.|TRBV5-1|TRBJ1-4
TGCGCCAGCAGCCCAGGTGTTCAGGGTGGGGATGAAAAACTGTTTTTT
CASSPGVQGGDEKLFF
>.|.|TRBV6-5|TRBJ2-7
TGTGCCAGCAGAATTGCCGGGACGGCCTACGAGCAGTACTTC
CASRIAGTAYEQYF
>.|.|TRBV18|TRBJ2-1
TGTGCCAGCTCATCACAGGGACAATACAATGAGCAGTTCTTC
CASSSQGQYNEQFF
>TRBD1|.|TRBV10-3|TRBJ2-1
TGTGCCATCAGTTCAGACAGGGATTTGAGAAATGAGCAGTTCTTC
CAISSDRDLRNEQFF
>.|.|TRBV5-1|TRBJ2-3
TGCGCCAGCAGCTTGGCAAAGGGTGGGGAAGATACGCAGTATTTT
CASSLAKGGEDTQYF
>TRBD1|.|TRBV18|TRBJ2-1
TGTGCCAGCTCACTCTTTGGACAGGGGGGGAATGAGCAGTTCTTC
CASSLFGQGGNEQFF
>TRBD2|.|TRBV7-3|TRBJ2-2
TGTGCCAGCAGCACTAGCGGGATAACCACCGGGGAGCTGTTTTTT
CASSTSGITTGELFF
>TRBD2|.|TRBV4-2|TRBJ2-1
TGTGCCAGCAGCCAAACGACTAGCGGGGGCTACAATGAGCAGTTCTTC
CASSQTTSGGYNEQFF
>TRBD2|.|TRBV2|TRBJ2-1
TGTGCCAGCAGTTTAGCGGGAGGATCCTACAATGAGCAGTTCTTC
CASSLAGGSYNEQFF
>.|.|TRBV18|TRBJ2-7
TGTGCCAGCTCAGAGGTCACCTCGCGGGTTGGATCCTACGAGCAGTACTTC
CASSEVTSRVGSYEQYF
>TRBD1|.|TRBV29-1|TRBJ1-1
TGCAGCGTTGAAGGCAGGACAGGGAACACTGAAGCTTTCTTT
CSVEGRTGNTEAFF
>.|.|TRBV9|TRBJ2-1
TGTGCCAGCAGCGTAGACGGACTTAAGCAGTTCTTC
CASSVDGLKQFF
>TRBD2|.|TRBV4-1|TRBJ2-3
TGCGCCAGCAGCCAAGTTAAAACTAGCGCAGATACGCAGTATTTT
CASSQVKTSADTQYF
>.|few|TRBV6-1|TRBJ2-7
TGTGCCAGCAGTGAGATGAGGGGGTCGAATGAGCAGTACTTC
CASSEMRGSNEQYF
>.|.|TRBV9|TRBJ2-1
TGTGCCAGCAGCGTAAGAGGAGATGAGCAGTTCTTC
CASSVRGDEQFF